The 23 T cell receptor beta chains listed next were all sequenced from one sample in a study of control samples from healthy donors and cancer patients. Profiling relied on immunoSEQ multiplex PCR, and the TCRdb table lists in-frame clones only, not all of them. The sample has 100,000 to 150,000 clones; roughly 92% are singletons. Material: blood. Every receptor here comes from a young man in good health.

In the case of this clone: The junction and the germline gene differ at one end; a read error may be behind it. The sample has other DNA sequences that encode this CDR3 too. The chain is built from TRBV5-1 and TRBJ2-2; TRBD2 might be the D (5 bases). The V gene's germline CDR1 is SGHRS and CDR2 YFSETQ. The CDR3 runs 13 residues. CDR3 coding DNA: TGCGCCAGCAGCACGGTCTCCACCGGGGAGCTATTTTTT. Protein sequence: CASSTVSTGELFF.

The V gene is TRBV6-4, the J gene TRBJ2-1; 7 bases fit TRBD2. This CDR3 has 17 amino acids. Per germline, CDR1 MRHNA and CDR2 SNTAGT. Trimming removed 4 bases from V and 4 bases from J; junction bases left unmatched: 13. The CDR3 protein is CASSVNPGLAAYNEQFF. DNA of the CDR3: TGTGCCAGCAGTGTAAACCCCGGGCTAGCGGCGTACAATGAGCAGTTCTTC.

This rearrangement joins TRBV2 to TRBJ1-1; D is perhaps TRBD1 (5 bases). Germline CDR1 is SNHLY and CDR2 is FYNNEI. The CDR3 is 14 residues long. Between the trimmed V and J ends, which lost 2 bases and 6 bases, there was a span of 13 bases. CDR3 sequence (DNA): TGTGCCAGCAGTGAAAGACCGGGGGGGTCTGAAGCTTTCTTT. This gives the protein CASSERPGGSEAFF.

The genes are TRBV18 and TRBJ1-2, with a weak D call TRBD1 (5 bases). Germline CDR1 reads KGHSH; CDR2 reads LQKENI. V was clipped by 3 bases and J by 4 bases, with 18 bases between them. This CDR3 region has 16 residues. The CDR3 spells CASSPIAGRVGYGYTF. Here the CDR3 DNA reads TGTGCCAGCTCACCGATCGCAGGGAGGGTAGGCTATGGCTACACCTTC.

V and J are TRBV6-5 and TRBJ2-5; D tentatively reads TRBD1 or TRBD2 (6 bases each). Germline values: CDR1 MNHEY, CDR2 SVGAGI. CDR3 length: 13 residues. Trimming cost V 0 bases and J 10 bases, with 12 bases left between them. In nucleotides, the CDR3 is TGTGCCAGCAGTTACTCAGAAGGGGGGATCCAGTACTTC. Translation gives CASSYSEGGIQYF.

CDR3 sequence reads: CASSLIQGGSYEQYF. For the CDR3, the DNA is TGCGCCAGCAGCTTGATACAGGGTGGGTCCTACGAGCAGTACTTC. The chain uses TRBV5-1 and TRBJ2-7; tentative D call: TRBD1 (6 bases). Deletions cut 1 base from V and 1 base from J, with 12 bases between. The CDR3 loop spans 15 amino acids. Germline-derived CDR1 and CDR2 are SGHRS and YFSETQ. The full variable domain, its missing parts supplied by reference TRBV5-1 and TRBJ2-7, is KAGVTQTPRYLIKTRGQQVTLSCSPISGHRSVSWYQQTPGQGLQFLFEYFSETQRNKGNFPGRFSGRQFSNSRSEMNVSTLELGDSALYLCASSLIQGGSYEQYFGPGTRLTVT.

The chain joins TRBV6-4 to TRBJ1-1, with D possibly TRBD1 on 6 matching bases. The CDR3 is 13 residues long. CDR1 and CDR2 from the germline V gene are MRHNA and SNTAGT. Trimming cost V 5 bases and J 9 bases, with 16 bases left between them. This chain's CDR3 is CASSFRGGEKAFF. CDR3 DNA sequence: TGTGCCAGCAGTTTCAGGGGAGGGGAAAAAGCTTTCTTT.

This clone was seen more than once but under ten times. V and J are TRBV2 and TRBJ1-6; TRBD1 matches 7 bases. V was clipped by 6 bases and J by 7 bases; unmatched bases: 6. This CDR3 has 14 residues. CDR1 is SNHLY and CDR2 is FYNNEI in the germline V gene. The CDR3 loop is CASRAGGINSPLHF. In nucleotides, the CDR3 is TGTGCCAGCAGAGCAGGGGGAATAAATTCACCCCTCCACTTT.

This clone was counted once. This rearrangement joins TRBV11-2 to TRBJ2-3; TRBD2 matches 8 bases. J gave up 1 base and V 6 bases, and 6 bases lay outside the gene matches. The CDR3 length is 15 residues. From germline, CDR1 is SGHAT and CDR2 FQNNGV. DNA for the CDR3: TGTGCCAGCAGTGTGCGGCGGGGGGGCACAGATACGCAGTATTTT. It specifies CASSVRRGGTDTQYF.

The genes are TRBV11-3 and TRBJ1-5; 7 bases line up with TRBD1. Trimming cost V 6 bases and J 10 bases; bases outside gene matches: 15. Germline loops: CDR1 SGHNT, CDR2 YENEEA. The CDR3 has 15 residues. The CDR3 is CASRIRQGAKEPQHF. CDR3 coding DNA: TGTGCCAGCAGGATAAGACAGGGCGCAAAGGAACCCCAGCATTTT.

The chain is built from TRBV11-2 and TRBJ2-7, with 7 positions matching TRBD1. The CDR3 runs to 14 residues. The trim removed 5 bases at V and 2 bases at J, leaving 6 bases unmatched. Germline V lookup: CDR1 SGHAT, CDR2 FQNNGV. The CDR3 region has the DNA TGTGCCAGCAGCCCATTGACAGGGACCTACGAGCAGTACTTC. Its translation is CASSPLTGTYEQYF.

The chain employs TRBV5-5 and TRBJ2-7; perhaps TRBD2 as D (5 bases). The V and J ends lost 4 bases and 7 bases respectively, with 15 bases between them. CDR1 and CDR2 from the germline V gene are SGHKS and YYEKEE (reference sequence). The CDR3 runs to 13 residues. CDR3: CASSPRTRGEQYF. The CDR3, as DNA: TGTGCCAGCAGCCCAAGGACCAGAGGGGAGCAGTACTTC. Looking up the rest from reference TRBV5-5 and TRBJ2-7 gives the full variable domain: DAGVTQSPTHLIKTRGQQVTLRCSPISGHKSVSWYQQVLGQGPQFIFQYYEKEERGRGNFPDRFSARQFPNYSSELNVNALLLGDSALYLCASSPRTRGEQYFGPGTRLTVT.

The V and J genes are TRBV9 and TRBJ2-2; D unresolved. Germline lookup yields CDR1 SGDLS and CDR2 YYNGEE. CDR3 length equals 12 residues. V was shortened by 4 bases and J by 6 bases, with 7 bases between the two germline ends. CDR3 in amino acids: CASSTQSGELFF. CDR3 bases: TGTGCCAGCAGCACACAGTCCGGGGAGCTGTTTTTT.

The chain recombines TRBV6-1 with TRBJ2-1, with D hard to call. Germline CDR1 reads MNHNS; CDR2 reads SASEGT. The CDR3 has 15 residues. Trimming removed 0 bases at V and 5 bases at J, with 11 bases between. The CDR3 loop reads CASSEANPGDNEQFF. The CDR3 DNA reads as TGTGCCAGCAGTGAAGCCAACCCGGGCGACAATGAGCAGTTCTTC.

The chain combines TRBV27 with TRBJ2-1; TRBD1 is a possible D gene (5 bases). The CDR3 covers 17 residues. Germline CDR1 MNHEY, CDR2 SMNVEV (reference sequence). The V end lost 0 bases, the J end lost 0 bases, and 12 bases lay between the germline ends. The CDR3 here is CASSLSRSQGSYNEQFF. The CDR3 nucleotides read TGTGCCAGCAGTTTATCGAGGAGCCAGGGCTCCTACAATGAGCAGTTCTTC.

The V gene is TRBV6-6, the J gene TRBJ2-7; TRBD2 matches 13 bases. Looked up from germline, CDR1 is MNHNY and CDR2 is SVGAGI (reference sequence). The length of the CDR3 is 16 residues. V lost 2 bases to trimming and J lost 6 bases; unmatched junction nucleotides: 7. The CDR3: CASSYASTSGGTEQYF. The CDR3 coding sequence is TGTGCCAGCAGTTACGCCTCGACTAGCGGGGGGACCGAGCAGTACTTC.

The rearrangement links TRBV28 to TRBJ1-5, with 10 bases that match TRBD1. With 6 bases clipped from V and 6 bases from J, the junction kept 17 bases outside the gene matches. CDR3 length: 18 amino acids. Germline V CDR1 and CDR2: MDHEN, SYDVKM. The CDR3 here is CASRGTGVRREYGQPQHF. The CDR3 DNA reads TGTGCCAGCAGGGGGACAGGGGTTCGGCGCGAGTACGGTCAGCCCCAGCATTTT.

This chain uses TRBV29-1 with TRBJ1-2; the match to TRBD1 covers 8 bases. With 6 bases clipped from V and 3 bases from J, the junction kept 12 bases outside the gene matches. The germline gives CDR1 SQVTM, CDR2 ANQGSEA. The CDR3 contains 15 residues. CDR3 residues: CSVEIQGGIDYGYTF. Written as DNA, the CDR3 is TGCAGCGTCGAAATACAGGGGGGAATCGACTATGGCTACACCTTC.

The rearrangement uses TRBV6-5 and TRBJ1-5; D remains unclear. The CDR3 runs to 15 residues. CDR1 and CDR2 (germline): MNHEY, SVGAGI. Trimming took 6 bases from V and 2 from J, leaving 14 bases between them. The CDR3 nucleotides are TGTGCCAGCAGCATCGACGGTTATGGCAATCAGCCCCAGCATTTT. It yields the protein CASSIDGYGNQPQHF.

Here the CDR3 reads CASSWGLAGTYEQYF. The CDR3 DNA sequence: TGTGCCAGCAGCTGGGGACTAGCGGGGACCTACGAGCAGTACTTC. J is TRBJ2-7 and V is TRBV5-6, with 13 nucleotides matching TRBD2. The CDR3 contains 15 residues. The V segment lost 3 bases and the J segment 2 bases; nucleotides outside the gene matches: 2. From germline, CDR1 is SGHDT and CDR2 YYEEEE. The whole variable domain, filled in from reference TRBV5-6 and TRBJ2-7, reads DAGVTQSPTHLIKTRGQQVTLRCSPKSGHDTVSWYQQALGQGPQFIFQYYEEEERQRGNFPDRFSGHQFPNYSSELNVNALLLGDSALYLCASSWGLAGTYEQYFGPGTRLTVT.

The chain is built from TRBV12-5 and TRBJ1-5, with D unclear. The length of the CDR3 is 14 residues. Between the trimmed V and J ends, which lost 2 bases and 6 bases, there was a span of 11 bases. The germline V gene has CDR1 LGHNT and CDR2 FRNRAP. The CDR3, as DNA: TGTGCTAGTGGTTTGCACGGATTCGGTCAGCCCCAGCATTTT. It yields the protein CASGLHGFGQPQHF.

This rearrangement joins TRBV5-1 to TRBJ2-2; D ambiguous. The CDR3 consists of 15 residues. Germline V gene data show CDR1 as SGHRS and CDR2 as YFSETQ. The V and J ends lost 4 bases and 3 bases respectively, with 13 bases between them. CDR3 sequence: CASSPLADDTGELFF. The CDR3 DNA is TGCGCCAGCAGCCCCCTCGCCGACGACACCGGGGAGCTGTTTTTT.

The rearrangement joins TRBV27 to TRBJ1-6; D gene ambiguous. V was shortened by 2 bases and J by 6 bases, with 23 bases between the two germline ends. This CDR3 contains 19 residues. CDR1 MNHEY and CDR2 SMNVEV come from the germline V gene (reference sequence). The CDR3 sequence: CASSLGRTAVLRGNSPLHF. For the CDR3, the DNA is TGTGCCAGCAGTTTAGGGAGGACCGCGGTACTCCGGGGTAATTCACCCCTCCACTTT.